This T cell receptor beta chain was retrieved from a study of tumour-infiltrating T cells in Burkitt lymphoma. Profiling relied on immunoSEQ multiplex PCR, and the TCRdb table lists in-frame clones only, not all of them. This table has approximately 1,500 clones, around a sixth appearing once. Germline assignment: CDR1 SGHDN and CDR2 FVKESK. The CDR3 has 14 amino acids. V was clipped by 0 bases and J by 7 bases, with 10 bases between them. The chain is built from TRBV14 and TRBJ2-1; no reliable D call. The sample taken for sequencing was tumor tissue. This receptor was obtained from a human donor with diffuse large B-cell lymphoma. This chain's CDR3 is CASSQERYGNEQFF. The CDR3 region has the DNA TGTGCCAGCAGCCAAGAAAGGTACGGGAATGAGCAGTTCTTC.